The clone carrying this TCR beta chain appeared a single time. The antigen is not known. This sample is part of a study of siplizumab effects on memory and regulatory T cells. Study-wide points: Fewer alloreactive sequences mapped to unstimulated CD4+ memory cells under siplizumab.

Repertoires were generated with immunoSEQ multiplex PCR, while TCRdb's copy carries only in-frame clones and drops some. The sample holds 100,000 or so clones, roughly 91% seen once. The V and J ends lost 4 bases and 5 bases respectively, with 9 bases between them. Germline lookup yields CDR1 SGHRS and CDR2 YFSETQ. CDR3 size: 12 residues. This chain joins TRBV5-1 and TRBJ1-2; D possibly corresponds to TRBD1 (6 bases). The source material was CD4+ T cells sorted from blood. The source is a human donor in good health. CDR3 amino acids: CASSGTGYGYTF. The DNA for the CDR3 is TGCGCCAGCAGCGGAACAGGGTATGGCTACACCTTC.